The T cell receptor beta chain under discussion was sequenced for a study of blood T cells in healthy people across ages. Findings and limits, study-wide: Changes seen in expanded clonotypes were possibly confounded by donor CMV status left unknown. Compared with aged donors, long-lived donors showed fewer expanded clones, suggesting selection.

Germline trimming cut 7 bases from V and 5 bases from J; bases unmatched to any gene: 11. CDR1 and CDR2 (germline): SGHRS, YFSETQ. This CDR3 is built from 14 residues. Worth noting for this clonotype: What it binds is not known.

With a J-beta primer mix and a sample-barcoded 5' primer, a second PCR ran 7 to 11 cycles. Each cDNA molecule received a tag from a template-switch adaptor that had 12 random nucleotides. TCRdb re-called the 5' RACE reads through MiXCR, storing one row per CDR3 protein. The repertoire has 1.5 million to 2 million distinct CDR3 sequences, roughly 30% of them found once; the top ten carry over 7%. The sample was blood. This sequence was found in a woman in her twenties or thirties in good health. The chain is built from TRBV5-1 and TRBJ2-5, with 7 positions matching TRBD1. CDR3 coding DNA: TGCGCCAGCGGAACAGGGGAGAGTGCGGAGACCCAGTACTTC. Translated, it gives CASGTGESAETQYF.